These 8 T cell receptor beta chains were all obtained from the same sample, sequenced in a study of blood T cell repertoires in COVID-19. Sequencing used immunoSEQ multiplex PCR; TCRdb keeps in-frame clones, though not all of them. The sample carries 200,000 to 250,000 clones, 80% to 85% recorded once. Sample: peripheral blood. The receptors were sampled from a man aged 25-40 years with active or convalescent COVID-19.

The V and J genes are TRBV7-9 and TRBJ2-1; 12 nucleotides line up with TRBD2. The trim removed 4 bases at V and 6 bases at J, leaving 7 bases unmatched. The V gene's germline CDR1 is SEHNR and CDR2 FQNEAQ (reference sequence). This CDR3 is 16 amino acids long. For the CDR3, the DNA is TGTGCCAGCAGCTCCCTGCTAGCGGGGGGGCGCAATGAGCAGTTCTTC. Translated: CASSSLLAGGRNEQFF.

The chain uses TRBV6-5 and TRBJ2-7; 11 bases agree with TRBD1. After removal of 9 bases from V and 7 bases from J, the junction contained 11 bases not matched to a gene. The germline gives CDR1 MNHEY, CDR2 SVGAGI. The CDR3 extends over 14 amino acids. CDR3 residues: CASDTDRGPGEQYF. The DNA for the CDR3 is TGTGCCAGTGACACGGACAGGGGGCCTGGGGAGCAGTACTTC.

The chain employs TRBV24-1 and TRBJ2-1; D is unresolved. V lost 1 base and J 0 bases, leaving 12 bases between the germline ends. The germline V gene has CDR1 KGHDR and CDR2 SFDVKD. The CDR3 is made up of 17 amino acids. The CDR3 region is CATSDFGGMSSYNEQFF. The CDR3 DNA sequence: TGTGCCACCAGTGATTTTGGCGGTATGAGCTCCTACAATGAGCAGTTCTTC.

The chain joins TRBV5-4 to TRBJ1-1, with 7 bases fitting TRBD1. The CDR3 consists of 15 residues. The germline V gene has CDR1 SGHNT and CDR2 YYREEE (reference sequence). V shed 4 bases, J shed 0 bases, and the junction held 6 bases outside the gene matches. Here the CDR3 reads CASSEGQPLNTEAFF. The CDR3 bases are TGTGCCAGCAGCGAGGGACAGCCATTGAACACTGAAGCTTTCTTT.

The chain carries TRBV5-5 and TRBJ1-5; TRBD1 agrees at 7 bases. Germline CDR1 is SGHKS and CDR2 is YYEKEE (reference sequence). The CDR3 spans 15 residues. The V segment lost 1 base and the J segment 5 bases; nucleotides outside the gene matches: 6. CDR3 in DNA: TGTGCCAGCAGCTTGAGGGACAGAGAATATCAGCCCCAGCATTTT. It translates to CASSLRDREYQPQHF.

This clone has only one observation. V gene TRBV6-5 combines with J gene TRBJ2-3, with a possible D match to TRBD1 (5 bases). Germline loops: CDR1 MNHEY, CDR2 SVGAGI. V shed 8 bases and J shed 6 bases, with 18 bases lying between them. The CDR3 runs 14 residues. For the CDR3, the DNA is TGTGCCAGCCAGCAGTGGGGCCCCGGGGATACGCAGTATTTT. It specifies CASQQWGPGDTQYF.

The chain recombines TRBV4-3 with TRBJ1-6; D is possibly TRBD1 (5 bases). Trimming shortened V by 4 bases and J by 6 bases, and 10 bases separated the two germline ends. The length of the CDR3 is 14 residues. Germline lookup yields CDR1 LGHNA and CDR2 YSLEER. The CDR3 nucleotides read TGCGCCAGCAGCCTCCAGGGCCGTAATTCACCCCTCCACTTT. Translating it yields CASSLQGRNSPLHF.

The chain joins TRBV30 to TRBJ2-3; 8 bases fit TRBD1. The CDR3 runs to 15 residues. The germline V gene has CDR1 GTSNPN and CDR2 SVGIG (reference sequence). The junction had 8 bases not matched to a gene; V was cut back by 2 bases and J by 4 bases. CDR3 nucleotides: TGTGCCTGGAGTATAGGGACAGGACGTGCAGATACGCAGTATTTT. Translated, it gives CAWSIGTGRADTQYF.